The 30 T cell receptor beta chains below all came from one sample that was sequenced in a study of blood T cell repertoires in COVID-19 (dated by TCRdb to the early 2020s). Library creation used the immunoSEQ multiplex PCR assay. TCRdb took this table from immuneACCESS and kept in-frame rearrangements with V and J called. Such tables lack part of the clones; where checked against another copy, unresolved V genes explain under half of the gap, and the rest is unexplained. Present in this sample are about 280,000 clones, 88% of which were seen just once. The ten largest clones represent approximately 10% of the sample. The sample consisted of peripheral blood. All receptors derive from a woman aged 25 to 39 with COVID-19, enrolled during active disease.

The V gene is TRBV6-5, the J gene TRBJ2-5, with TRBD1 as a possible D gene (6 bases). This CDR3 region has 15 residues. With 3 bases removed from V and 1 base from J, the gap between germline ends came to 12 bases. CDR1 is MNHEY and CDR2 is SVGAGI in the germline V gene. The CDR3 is CASSYQQGAQETQYF. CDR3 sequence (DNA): TGTGCCAGCAGTTATCAACAGGGCGCCCAAGAGACCCAGTACTTC.

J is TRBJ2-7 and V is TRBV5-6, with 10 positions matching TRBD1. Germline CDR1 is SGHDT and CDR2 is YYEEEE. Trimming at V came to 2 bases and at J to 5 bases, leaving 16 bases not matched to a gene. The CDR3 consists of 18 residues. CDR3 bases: TGTGCCAGCAGCTTTAGGCGGGGAGATGGGACAGGGGATGACGAGCAGTACTTC. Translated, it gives CASSFRRGDGTGDDEQYF.

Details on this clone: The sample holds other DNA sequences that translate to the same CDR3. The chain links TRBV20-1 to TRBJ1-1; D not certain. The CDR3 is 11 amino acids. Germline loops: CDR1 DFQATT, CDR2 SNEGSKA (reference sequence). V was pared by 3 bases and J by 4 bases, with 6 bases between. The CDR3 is CSARRVTEAFF. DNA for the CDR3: TGCAGTGCTAGGAGGGTCACTGAAGCTTTCTTT.

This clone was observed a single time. In nucleotides, the CDR3 is TGCGCCAGCAGCCAAGCCCCGGCGGGGTCTTCAGGAAACACCATATATTTT. Translating it yields CASSQAPAGSSGNTIYF. The chain links TRBV4-1 to TRBJ1-3; D is unclear. Germline assignment: CDR1 MGHRA and CDR2 YSYEKL. The CDR3 is 17 residues long. Trimming shortened V by 1 base and J by 4 bases, and 17 bases separated the two germline ends.

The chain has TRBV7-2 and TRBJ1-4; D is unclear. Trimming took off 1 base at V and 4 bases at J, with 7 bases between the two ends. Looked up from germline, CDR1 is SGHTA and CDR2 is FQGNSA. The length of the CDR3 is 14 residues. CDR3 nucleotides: TGTGCCAGCAGCTTAGGAAGCGTTAATGAAAAACTGTTTTTT. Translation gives CASSLGSVNEKLFF.

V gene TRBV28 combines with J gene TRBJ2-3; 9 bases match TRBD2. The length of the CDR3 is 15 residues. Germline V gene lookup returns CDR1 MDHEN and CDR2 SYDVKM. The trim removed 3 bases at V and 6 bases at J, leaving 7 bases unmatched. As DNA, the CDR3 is TGTGCCAGCAGTTTCCGCGGGAGGGTTTTTGATACGCAGTATTTT. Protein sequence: CASSFRGRVFDTQYF.

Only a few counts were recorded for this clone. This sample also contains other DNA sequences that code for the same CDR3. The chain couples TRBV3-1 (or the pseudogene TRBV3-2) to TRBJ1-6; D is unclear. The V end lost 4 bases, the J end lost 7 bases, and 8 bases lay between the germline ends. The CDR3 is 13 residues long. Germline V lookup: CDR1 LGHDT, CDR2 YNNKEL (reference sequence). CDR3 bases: TGTGCCAGCAGCCCCCGGGTCAATTCACCCCTCCACTTT. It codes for CASSPRVNSPLHF.

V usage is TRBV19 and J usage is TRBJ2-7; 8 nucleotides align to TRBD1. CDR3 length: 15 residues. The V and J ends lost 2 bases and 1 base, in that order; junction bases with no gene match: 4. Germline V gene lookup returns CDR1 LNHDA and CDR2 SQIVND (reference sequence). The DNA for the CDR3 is TGTGCCAGTAGTATATCGGACAGGGCTTCCTACGAGCAGTACTTC. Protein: CASSISDRASYEQYF.

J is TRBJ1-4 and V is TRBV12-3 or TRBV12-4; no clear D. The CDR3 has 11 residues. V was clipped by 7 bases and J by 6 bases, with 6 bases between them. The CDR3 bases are TGTGCCAGCACCGAGGATGAAAAACTGTTTTTT. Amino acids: CASTEDEKLFF.

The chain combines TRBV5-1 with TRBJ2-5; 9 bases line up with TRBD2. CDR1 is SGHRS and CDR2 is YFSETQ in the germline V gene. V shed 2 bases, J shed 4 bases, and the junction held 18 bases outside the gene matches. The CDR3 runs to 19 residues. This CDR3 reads CASSFWGRIIAGVIETQYF. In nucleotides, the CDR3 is TGCGCCAGCAGCTTTTGGGGGAGGATTATAGCGGGAGTCATAGAGACCCAGTACTTC.

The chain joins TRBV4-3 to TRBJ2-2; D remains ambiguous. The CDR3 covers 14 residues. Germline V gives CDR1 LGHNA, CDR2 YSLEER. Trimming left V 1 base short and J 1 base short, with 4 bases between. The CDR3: CASSQGQNTGELFF. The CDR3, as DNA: TGCGCCAGCAGCCAAGGTCAGAACACCGGGGAGCTGTTTTTT.

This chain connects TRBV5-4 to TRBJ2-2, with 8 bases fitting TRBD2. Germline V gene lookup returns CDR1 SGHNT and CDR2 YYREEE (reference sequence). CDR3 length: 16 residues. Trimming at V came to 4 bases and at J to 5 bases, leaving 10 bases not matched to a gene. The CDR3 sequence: CASSALSGGGTGELFF. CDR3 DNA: TGTGCCAGCAGCGCCTTATCGGGAGGGGGGACCGGGGAGCTGTTTTTT.

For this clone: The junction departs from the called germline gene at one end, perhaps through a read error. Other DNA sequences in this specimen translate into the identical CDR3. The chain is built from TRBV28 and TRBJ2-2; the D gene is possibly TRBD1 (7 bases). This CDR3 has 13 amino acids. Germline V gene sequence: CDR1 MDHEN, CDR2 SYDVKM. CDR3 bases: TGTGCCAGCAAAACAGGGGACGGCGGGGAGTTGTTTTTT. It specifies CASKTGDGGELFF.

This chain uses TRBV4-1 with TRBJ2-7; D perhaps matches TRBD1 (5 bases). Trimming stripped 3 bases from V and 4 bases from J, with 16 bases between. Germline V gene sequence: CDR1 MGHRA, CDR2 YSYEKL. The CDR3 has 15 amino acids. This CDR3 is CASSQFKGQAYEQYF. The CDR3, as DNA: TGCGCCAGCAGCCAGTTCAAGGGGCAAGCTTACGAGCAGTACTTC.

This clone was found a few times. In DNA, the CDR3 is TGTGCCAGCGGACAGCGCTCTGGAAACACCATATATTTT. Its translation: CASGQRSGNTIYF. The chain combines TRBV6-5 with TRBJ1-3, with TRBD1 as a possible D gene (6 bases). From germline, CDR1 is MNHEY and CDR2 SVGAGI. The CDR3 is 13 amino acids. V lost 8 bases and J 0 bases, leaving 8 bases between the germline ends.

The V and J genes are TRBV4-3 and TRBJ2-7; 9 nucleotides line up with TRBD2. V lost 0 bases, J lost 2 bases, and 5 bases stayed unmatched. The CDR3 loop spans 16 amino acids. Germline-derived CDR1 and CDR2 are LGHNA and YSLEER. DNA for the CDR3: TGCGCCAGCAGCCAAGATCCGACTAGCGGAACCTACGAGCAGTACTTC. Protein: CASSQDPTSGTYEQYF.

The chain's CDR3 is CASSPGGDGNQPQHF. The CDR3, as DNA: TGTGCCAGCAGTCCCGGAGGGGATGGCAATCAGCCCCAGCATTTT. V gene TRBV28 combines with J gene TRBJ1-5; maybe TRBD1 (5 bases). Germline V gene lookup returns CDR1 MDHEN and CDR2 SYDVKM. V lost 5 bases, J lost 2 bases, and 13 bases lay in between. The CDR3 has 15 residues.

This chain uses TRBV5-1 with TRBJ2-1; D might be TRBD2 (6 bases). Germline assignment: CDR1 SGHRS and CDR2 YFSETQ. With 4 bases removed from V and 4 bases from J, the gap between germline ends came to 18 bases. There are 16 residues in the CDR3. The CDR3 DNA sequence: TGCGCCAGCAGCCCCCAGTCGGGAGTGCTTTACAATGAGCAGTTCTTC. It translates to CASSPQSGVLYNEQFF.

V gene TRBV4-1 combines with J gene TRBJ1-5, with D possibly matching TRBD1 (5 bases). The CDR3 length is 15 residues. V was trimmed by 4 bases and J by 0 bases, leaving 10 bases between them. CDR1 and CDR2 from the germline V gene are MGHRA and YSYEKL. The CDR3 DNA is TGCGCCAGCAGCCCGGGACTGTATAGCAATCAGCCCCAGCATTTT. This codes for CASSPGLYSNQPQHF.

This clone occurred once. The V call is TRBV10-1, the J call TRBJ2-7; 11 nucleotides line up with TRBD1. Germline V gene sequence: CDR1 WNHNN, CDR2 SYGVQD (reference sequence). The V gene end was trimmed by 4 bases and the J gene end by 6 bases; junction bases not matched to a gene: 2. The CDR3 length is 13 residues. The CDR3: CASSAGQGGEQYF. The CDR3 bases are TGCGCCAGCAGTGCGGGACAGGGGGGCGAGCAGTACTTC.

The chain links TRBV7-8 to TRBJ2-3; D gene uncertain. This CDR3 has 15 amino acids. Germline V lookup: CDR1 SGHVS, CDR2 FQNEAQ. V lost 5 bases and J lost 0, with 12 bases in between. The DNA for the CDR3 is TGTGCCAGCAGCGGATGGCGGATTAGCACAGATACGCAGTATTTT. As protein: CASSGWRISTDTQYF.

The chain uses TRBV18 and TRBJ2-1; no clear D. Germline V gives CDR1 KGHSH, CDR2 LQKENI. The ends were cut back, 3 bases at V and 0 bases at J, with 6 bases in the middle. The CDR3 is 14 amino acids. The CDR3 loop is CASSPSSSYNEQFF. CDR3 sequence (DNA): TGTGCCAGCTCACCGTCTAGCTCCTACAATGAGCAGTTCTTC.

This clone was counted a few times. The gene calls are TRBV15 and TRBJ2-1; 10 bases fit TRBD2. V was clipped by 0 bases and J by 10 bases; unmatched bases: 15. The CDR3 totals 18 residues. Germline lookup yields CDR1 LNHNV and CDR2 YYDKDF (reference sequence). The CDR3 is CATSRDPGSAGGPSEQFF. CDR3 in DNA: TGTGCCACCAGCAGAGATCCGGGGTCAGCGGGAGGGCCATCCGAGCAGTTCTTC.

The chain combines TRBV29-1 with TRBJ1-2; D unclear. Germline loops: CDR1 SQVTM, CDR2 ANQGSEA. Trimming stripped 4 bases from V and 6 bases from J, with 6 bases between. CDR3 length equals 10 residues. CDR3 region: CSVASDGYTF. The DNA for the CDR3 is TGCAGCGTTGCGTCTGATGGCTACACCTTC.

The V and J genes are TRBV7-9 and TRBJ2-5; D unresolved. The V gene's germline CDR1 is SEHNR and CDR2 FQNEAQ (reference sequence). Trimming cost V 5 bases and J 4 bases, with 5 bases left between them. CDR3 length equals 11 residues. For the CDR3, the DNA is TGTGCCAGCAGCCCTACAGAGACCCAGTACTTC. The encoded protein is CASSPTETQYF.

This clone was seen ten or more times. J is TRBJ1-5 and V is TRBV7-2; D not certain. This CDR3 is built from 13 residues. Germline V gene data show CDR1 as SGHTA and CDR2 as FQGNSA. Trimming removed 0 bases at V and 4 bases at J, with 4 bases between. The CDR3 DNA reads TGTGCCAGCAGCTTAGCAGAGAATCAGCCCCAGCATTTT. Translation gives CASSLAENQPQHF.

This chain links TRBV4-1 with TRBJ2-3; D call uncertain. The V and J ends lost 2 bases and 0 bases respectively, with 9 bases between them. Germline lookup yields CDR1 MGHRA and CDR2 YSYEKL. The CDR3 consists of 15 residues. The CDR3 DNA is TGCGCCAGCAGCCAAATCAGCGCTAGCACAGATACGCAGTATTTT. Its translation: CASSQISASTDTQYF.

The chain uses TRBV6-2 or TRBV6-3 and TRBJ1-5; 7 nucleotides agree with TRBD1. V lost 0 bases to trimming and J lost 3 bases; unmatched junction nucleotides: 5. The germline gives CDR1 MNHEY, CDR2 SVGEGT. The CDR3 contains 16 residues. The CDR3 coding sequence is TGTGCCAGCAGTTACTCGACAGGGACGAACAATCAGCCCCAGCATTTT. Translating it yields CASSYSTGTNNQPQHF.

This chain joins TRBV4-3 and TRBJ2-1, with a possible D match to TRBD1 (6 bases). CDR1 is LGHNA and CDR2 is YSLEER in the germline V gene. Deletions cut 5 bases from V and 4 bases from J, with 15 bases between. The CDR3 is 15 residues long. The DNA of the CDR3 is TGCGCCAGCAGCTACGGACAGACGCAGTACAATGAGCAGTTCTTC. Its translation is CASSYGQTQYNEQFF.

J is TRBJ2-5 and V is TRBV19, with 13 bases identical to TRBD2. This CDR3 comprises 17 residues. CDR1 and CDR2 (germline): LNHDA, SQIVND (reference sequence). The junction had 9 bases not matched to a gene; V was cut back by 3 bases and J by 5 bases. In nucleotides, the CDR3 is TGTGCCAGTAGTATCCCGGGACTAGCGGGAAGGCGGGAGACCCAGTACTTC. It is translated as CASSIPGLAGRRETQYF.